The clone carrying this TCR beta chain was seen a handful of times. This CDR3 has 17 amino acids. The junction had 10 bases not matched to a gene; V was cut back by 4 bases and J by 0 bases. The germline CDR1 and CDR2 sequences are SGHTA and FQGNSA. TCRdb called the RT-PCR reads again in MiXCR, with one record for every CDR3 protein. The sample holds around 530,000 distinct CDR3 sequences, 10% to 15% seen once. This specimen comes from a study of response to subunit inactivated influenza vaccine. Material: PBMCs from blood, obtained on the day of vaccination. This receptor was taken from a man aged 50-60 years who received an inactivated influenza vaccine. The chain has TRBV7-2 and TRBJ2-3; TRBD1 agrees at 7 bases. The CDR3 is CASSSQGGQLSTDTQYF. The CDR3 coding sequence is TGTGCCAGCAGCTCTCAAGGGGGACAGCTTAGCACAGATACGCAGTATTTT.